The 5 T cell receptor beta chains below all came from one sample that was sequenced in a study of PD-1 blockade in mismatch repair-deficient tumors. TCRdb's copy holds only in-frame clones and misses some; the assay was immunoSEQ multiplex PCR. Among 100,000 to 150,000 clones listed, approximately 86% were seen once. This specimen was peripheral blood, taken 44 weeks after starting pembrolizumab. These receptors originate from an adult with mismatch repair-deficient cancer.

This clone was recorded once. The chain employs TRBV30 and TRBJ2-5, with 11 bases that match TRBD2. Germline V gives CDR1 GTSNPN, CDR2 SVGIG (reference sequence). The CDR3 is 15 amino acids. V trimming: 2 bases; J trimming: 5 bases; junction bases outside the gene matches: 7. The CDR3: CAWSISGRARETQYF. DNA for the CDR3: TGTGCCTGGAGTATTAGCGGGAGGGCCAGGGAGACCCAGTACTTC.

The chain recombines TRBV27 with TRBJ2-7, with a possible D match to TRBD2 (5 bases). Trimming left V 4 bases short and J 6 bases short, with 10 bases between. The CDR3 spans 12 residues. The germline V gene has CDR1 MNHEY and CDR2 SMNVEV (reference sequence). This CDR3 reads CASSSLRGEQYF. The CDR3 DNA is TGTGCCAGCAGTTCTCTCCGGGGCGAGCAGTACTTC.

This clone was counted many times. The chain combines TRBV7-8 with TRBJ2-7, with 8 nucleotides matching TRBD1. Germline loops: CDR1 SGHVS, CDR2 FQNEAQ. The CDR3 extends over 13 amino acids. V was pared by 4 bases and J by 12 bases, with 11 bases of the junction left unmatched. CDR3 coding DNA: TGTGCCAGCAGCTCGTACTCGGACAGGGTAGGGTACTTC. Translated: CASSSYSDRVGYF.

V gene TRBV10-3 combines with J gene TRBJ1-4, with D possibly matching TRBD1 (6 bases). Germline CDR1 and CDR2: ENHRY and SYGVKD. The CDR3 length is 15 residues. Trimming took 2 bases from V and 5 from J, leaving 12 bases between them. Here the CDR3 DNA reads TGTGCCATCAGTGAGGGTAGGGGGTCAAATGAAAAACTGTTTTTT. This sequence encodes CAISEGRGSNEKLFF.

The rearrangement links TRBV5-6 to TRBJ2-1; no clear D gene. CDR1 and CDR2 (germline): SGHDT, YYEEEE. This CDR3 comprises 11 residues. V lost 0 bases and J lost 13, with 8 bases in between. CDR3 nucleotides: TGTGCCAGCAGCTTGGGTCCGACCCAGTTCTTC. Its translation: CASSLGPTQFF.